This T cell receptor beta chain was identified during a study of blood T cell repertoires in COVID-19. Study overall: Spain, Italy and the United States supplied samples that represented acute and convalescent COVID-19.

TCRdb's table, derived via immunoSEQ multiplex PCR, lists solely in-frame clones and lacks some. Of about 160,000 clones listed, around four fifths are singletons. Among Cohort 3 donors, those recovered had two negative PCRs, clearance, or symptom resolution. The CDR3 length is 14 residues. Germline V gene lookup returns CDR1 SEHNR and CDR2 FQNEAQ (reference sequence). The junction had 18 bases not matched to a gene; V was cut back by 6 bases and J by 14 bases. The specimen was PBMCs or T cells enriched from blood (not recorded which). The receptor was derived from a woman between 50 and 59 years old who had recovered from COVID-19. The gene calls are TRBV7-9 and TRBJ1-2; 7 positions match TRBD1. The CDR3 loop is CASSSQQFRATGTF. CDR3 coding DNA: TGTGCCAGCAGTTCCCAACAATTCCGGGCGACAGGGACCTTC.